These 27 T cell receptor beta chains were all obtained from the same sample, sequenced in a study of blood T cell repertoires in COVID-19. Assay used: immunoSEQ multiplex PCR; TCRdb lists only in-frame clones, some missing. The sample records 200,000 to 250,000 clones, approximately 86% being singletons. The sample was peripheral blood. The source is a woman aged 30 to 39 with COVID-19, enrolled during active disease.

This rearrangement joins TRBV3-1 (or the pseudogene TRBV3-2) to TRBJ2-6; D not certain. Deletions cut 7 bases from V and 0 bases from J, with 4 bases between. The CDR3 length is 13 residues. Germline CDR1 and CDR2: LGHDT and YNNKEL (reference sequence). In nucleotides, the CDR3 is TGTGCCAGCACCGGCTCTGGGGCCAACGTCCTGACTTTC. This translates into CASTGSGANVLTF.

Remarks on this clone: Other DNA sequences of this sample code for an identical CDR3. The rearrangement links TRBV7-2 to TRBJ2-7; no firm D call. The germline V gene has CDR1 SGHTA and CDR2 FQGNSA. V gave up 1 base and J gave up 4 bases, with 8 bases separating them. The CDR3 contains 13 residues. The CDR3, as DNA: TGTGCCAGCAGCTTAGGTCTAGGATACGAGCAGTACTTC. Amino acids: CASSLGLGYEQYF.

The chain is built from TRBV7-2 and TRBJ2-1; 10 bases match TRBD2. V gave up 6 bases and J gave up 2 bases; unmatched junction bases: 7. This CDR3 is 16 amino acids long. Germline lookup yields CDR1 SGHTA and CDR2 FQGNSA. CDR3 in DNA: TGTGCCAGCAGTCGATTAGCGGGGGGCACCTACAATGAGCAGTTCTTC. This sequence encodes CASSRLAGGTYNEQFF.

The chain recombines TRBV29-1 with TRBJ2-1, with unresolved D. Germline values: CDR1 SQVTM, CDR2 ANQGSEA. V was pared by 5 bases and J by 0 bases, with 11 bases between. CDR3 size: 14 residues. CDR3 in DNA: TGCAGCGTTTACGGGTTGAGCTCCTACAATGAGCAGTTCTTC. Encoded protein: CSVYGLSSYNEQFF.

The V and J genes are TRBV7-9 and TRBJ1-2; a weak D match, TRBD1 (5 bases). Per germline, CDR1 SEHNR and CDR2 FQNEAQ (reference sequence). The CDR3 runs 14 residues. The germline V and J ends were trimmed by 1 base and 4 bases, with 10 bases remaining between them. The CDR3 coding sequence is TGTGCCAGCAGCTTAGGTGTGGGGGGCTATGGCTACACCTTC. This encodes CASSLGVGGYGYTF.

In this sample, this clone turned up a few times. The V gene is TRBV30, the J gene TRBJ1-6, with 7 nucleotides matching TRBD1. Germline CDR1 and CDR2: GTSNPN and SVGIG (reference sequence). CDR3 length: 14 amino acids. The trim removed 0 bases at V and 8 bases at J, leaving 4 bases unmatched. This CDR3 is CAWSVKGAHSPLHF. The CDR3, as DNA: TGTGCCTGGAGTGTAAAGGGGGCTCATTCACCCCTCCACTTT.

This clone was counted once. V gene TRBV5-1 combines with J gene TRBJ1-6; tentatively, D is TRBD1 (5 bases). The V and J ends lost 4 bases and 9 bases respectively, with 17 bases between them. This CDR3 is 15 amino acids long. Germline CDR1 reads SGHRS; CDR2 reads YFSETQ. CDR3 amino acids: CASSTTTGGGSPLHF. CDR3 coding DNA: TGCGCCAGCAGCACAACCACTGGGGGAGGTTCACCCCTCCACTTT.

The chain has TRBV7-8 and TRBJ2-5, with 7 bases identical to TRBD2. Germline values: CDR1 SGHVS, CDR2 FQNEAQ. V lost 2 bases, J lost 4 bases, and 7 bases stayed unmatched. CDR3 length: 15 residues. CDR3 in amino acids: CASSLSERGVETQYF. CDR3 nucleotide sequence: TGTGCCAGCAGCTTAAGCGAGCGGGGAGTAGAGACCCAGTACTTC. The variable domain in full, completed from reference TRBV7-8 and TRBJ2-5, reads GAGVSQSPRYKVAKRGQDVALRCDPISGHVSLFWYQQALGQGPEFLTYFQNEAQLDKSGLPSDRFFAERPEGSVSTLKIQRTQQEDSAVYLCASSLSERGVETQYFGPGTRLLVL.

The V gene is TRBV3-1 (or the pseudogene TRBV3-2), the J gene TRBJ2-1, with a tentative D call TRBD2 (7 bases). The length of the CDR3 is 15 residues. CDR1 is LGHDT and CDR2 is YNNKEL in the germline V gene (reference sequence). Trimming shortened V by 1 base and J by 7 bases, and 14 bases separated the two germline ends. Written as DNA, the CDR3 is TGTGCCAGCAGCCAAGCCCGGGGGGCGGGGAATGAGCAGTTCTTC. Its translation: CASSQARGAGNEQFF.

The chain has TRBV10-1 and TRBJ2-2; 14 nucleotides match TRBD2. The CDR3 extends over 16 amino acids. V dropped 6 bases and J dropped 13; count of bases not matched to a gene: 13. The V gene's germline CDR1 is WNHNN and CDR2 SYGVQD (reference sequence). The CDR3 bases are TGCGCCAGCAGGGAAGGGCAGACTAGCGGGAGGGCCGGGCTGTTTTTT. It is translated as CASREGQTSGRAGLFF.

This clone was found once. This sequence joins TRBV7-9 and TRBJ2-6; possible D gene TRBD1, 5 bases. Germline V gene sequence: CDR1 SEHNR, CDR2 FQNEAQ (reference sequence). V shed 4 bases and J shed 3 bases, with 13 bases lying between them. The length of the CDR3 is 16 residues. The CDR3 region is CASSSTGWFGANVLTF. In nucleotides, the CDR3 is TGTGCCAGCAGCTCAACAGGTTGGTTTGGGGCCAACGTCCTGACTTTC.

The gene calls are TRBV18 and TRBJ2-5, with D maybe TRBD1 (5 bases). This CDR3 has 15 amino acids. The V gene lost 0 bases and the J gene lost 4 bases, with 12 bases spanning the gap. Per the germline V gene, CDR1 is KGHSH and CDR2 is LQKENI. As DNA, the CDR3 is TGTGCCAGCTCACCACCAGGGGCATGGGGAGAGACCCAGTACTTC. It yields the protein CASSPPGAWGETQYF.

The CDR3 loop is CSVGESGGEKLFF. For the CDR3, the DNA is TGCAGCGTTGGAGAATCCGGCGGGGAAAAACTGTTTTTT. This rearrangement joins TRBV29-1 to TRBJ1-4; D gene ambiguous. Trimming cost V 4 bases and J 8 bases, with 14 bases left between them. Germline CDR1 is SQVTM and CDR2 is ANQGSEA. This CDR3 spans 13 amino acids.

The chain carries TRBV11-1 and TRBJ1-1, with D perhaps matching TRBD1 (5 bases). The V end was cut by 5 bases, the J end by 8 bases, with 18 bases between. CDR1 and CDR2 (germline): SGHAT, FQDESV (reference sequence). The CDR3 covers 14 residues. The CDR3 protein is CASSRKGPEGEAFF. The CDR3 nucleotides are TGTGCCAGCAGCCGCAAGGGCCCGGAGGGGGAAGCTTTCTTT.

The chain has TRBV5-1 and TRBJ2-6; no firm D call. The CDR3 consists of 15 residues. Germline values: CDR1 SGHRS, CDR2 YFSETQ. Trimming shortened V by 7 bases and J by 1 base, and 12 bases separated the two germline ends. The CDR3 sequence is CASESGGSGANVLTF. The CDR3 DNA reads TGCGCCAGCGAATCAGGTGGTTCTGGGGCCAACGTCCTGACTTTC.

CDR3 in DNA: TGTGCCAGCAGACCCGAGCGGGGAGGGGAGACCCAGTACTTC. Protein sequence: CASRPERGGETQYF. The chain joins TRBV5-4 to TRBJ2-5, with 7 bases that match TRBD2. Germline CDR1 and CDR2: SGHNT and YYREEE (reference sequence). With V trimmed by 5 bases and J by 5 bases, 9 bases remained unmatched. The CDR3 consists of 14 residues.

The rearrangement uses TRBV15 and TRBJ1-5, with 10 bases that match TRBD1. The CDR3 extends over 15 amino acids. The germline V gene encodes CDR1 LNHNV and CDR2 YYDKDF (reference sequence). With 3 bases clipped from V and 7 bases from J, the junction kept 6 bases outside the gene matches. CDR3 DNA sequence: TGTGCCACCAGCAGTCGACAGGGGGCAACCCAGCCCCAGCATTTT. Translated, it gives CATSSRQGATQPQHF.

The chain combines TRBV12-5 with TRBJ1-1, with 10 positions matching TRBD1. The CDR3 totals 16 residues. Germline V gives CDR1 LGHNT, CDR2 FRNRAP. V shed 5 bases, J shed 0 bases, and the junction held 6 bases outside the gene matches. The DNA for the CDR3 is TGTGCTAGTGGTCCGAAGACAGGGGGCATGAACACTGAAGCTTTCTTT. This gives the protein CASGPKTGGMNTEAFF.

This clone was seen a handful of times. This chain uses TRBV27 with TRBJ2-7, with TRBD1 as a possible D gene (6 bases). Germline V lookup: CDR1 MNHEY, CDR2 SMNVEV (reference sequence). CDR3 size: 13 residues. Trimming took off 3 bases at V and 5 bases at J, with 11 bases between the two ends. The CDR3 DNA reads as TGTGCCAGCAGTTTCCGAGAGGGGGACGAGCAGTACTTC. Translated, it gives CASSFREGDEQYF.

This clone was seen only once. V usage is TRBV15 and J usage is TRBJ1-3; 7 positions match TRBD1. V dropped 4 bases and J dropped 4; count of bases not matched to a gene: 1. Germline V gene sequence: CDR1 LNHNV, CDR2 YYDKDF (reference sequence). CDR3 size: 13 residues. The CDR3 region is CATSKDRGNTIYF. The CDR3 region has the DNA TGTGCCACCAGCAAGGACAGGGGAAACACCATATATTTT. Full variable domain (missing parts from reference TRBV15 and TRBJ1-3): DAMVIQNPRYQVTQFGKPVTLSCSQTLNHNVMYWYQQKSSQAPKLLFHYYDKDFNNEADTPDNFQSRRPNTSFCFLDIRSPGLGDTAMYLCATSKDRGNTIYFGEGSWLTVV.

CDR3 bases: TGTGCCAGCAGTCGACTAGCGGCAGATACGCAGTATTTT. It encodes CASSRLAADTQYF. The chain couples TRBV5-4 to TRBJ2-3, with TRBD2 matching over 9 bases. Trimming cost V 5 bases and J 4 bases; bases outside gene matches: 2. This CDR3 is 13 amino acids long. The germline gives CDR1 SGHNT, CDR2 YYREEE (reference sequence).

The rearrangement uses TRBV5-4 and TRBJ2-1, with a possible D match to TRBD2 (7 bases). V was trimmed by 8 bases and J by 4 bases, leaving 16 bases between them. Germline loops: CDR1 SGHNT, CDR2 YYREEE (reference sequence). CDR3 size: 14 residues. CDR3 protein: CASGRGGNYNEQFF. DNA for the CDR3: TGTGCCAGTGGTAGGGGGGGAAATTACAATGAGCAGTTCTTC.

The chain links TRBV14 to TRBJ1-2, with no clear D. The V end lost 6 bases, the J end lost 4 bases, and 9 bases lay between the germline ends. The CDR3 is made up of 12 amino acids. Per the germline V gene, CDR1 is SGHDN and CDR2 is FVKESK. The CDR3 reads CASSPSLYGYTF. The CDR3 coding sequence is TGTGCCAGCAGTCCAAGCCTCTATGGCTACACCTTC.

The chain links TRBV7-2 to TRBJ2-3, with D perhaps matching TRBD1 (7 bases). This CDR3 is 16 amino acids long. The germline CDR1 and CDR2 sequences are SGHTA and FQGNSA. Trimming removed 5 bases at V and 1 base at J, with 16 bases between. CDR3 amino acids: CASSARQGGGTDTQYF. The DNA of the CDR3 is TGTGCCAGCAGCGCACGCCAGGGGGGTGGCACAGATACGCAGTATTTT. Based on the CDR3 plus reference TRBV7-2 and TRBJ2-3, the full variable domain is GAGVSQSPSNKVTEKGKDVELRCDPISGHTALYWYRQSLGQGLEFLIYFQGNSAPDKSGLPSDRFSAERTGGSVSTLTIQRTQQEDSAVYLCASSARQGGGTDTQYFGPGTRLTVL.

In this sample, this clone turned up a few times. The gene calls are TRBV5-4 and TRBJ2-7, with 9 bases fitting TRBD1. The CDR3 contains 16 residues. Germline V gene sequence: CDR1 SGHNT, CDR2 YYREEE (reference sequence). Trimming at V came to 3 bases and at J to 2 bases, leaving 9 bases not matched to a gene. The CDR3 nucleotides read TGTGCCAGCAGCTGGGGACAGGGAGCCGTCGCCTACGAGCAGTACTTC. Its protein product is CASSWGQGAVAYEQYF.

This chain connects TRBV6-2 or TRBV6-3 to TRBJ2-3; 9 bases match TRBD2. This CDR3 has 15 residues. V shed 5 bases, J shed 0 bases, and the junction held 3 bases outside the gene matches. The germline V gene has CDR1 MNHEY and CDR2 SVGEGT. CDR3 nucleotide sequence: TGTGCCAGCAGTCACGGGACTAGCAGCACAGATACGCAGTATTTT. Translating it yields CASSHGTSSTDTQYF.

V is TRBV28 and J is TRBJ1-4; D unresolved. The V gene lost 6 bases and the J gene lost 14 bases, with 7 bases spanning the gap. Germline V gene lookup returns CDR1 MDHEN and CDR2 SYDVKM. The CDR3 consists of 9 residues. The CDR3 here is CASSPPLFF. CDR3 in DNA: TGTGCCAGCAGCCCTCCGCTGTTTTTT.